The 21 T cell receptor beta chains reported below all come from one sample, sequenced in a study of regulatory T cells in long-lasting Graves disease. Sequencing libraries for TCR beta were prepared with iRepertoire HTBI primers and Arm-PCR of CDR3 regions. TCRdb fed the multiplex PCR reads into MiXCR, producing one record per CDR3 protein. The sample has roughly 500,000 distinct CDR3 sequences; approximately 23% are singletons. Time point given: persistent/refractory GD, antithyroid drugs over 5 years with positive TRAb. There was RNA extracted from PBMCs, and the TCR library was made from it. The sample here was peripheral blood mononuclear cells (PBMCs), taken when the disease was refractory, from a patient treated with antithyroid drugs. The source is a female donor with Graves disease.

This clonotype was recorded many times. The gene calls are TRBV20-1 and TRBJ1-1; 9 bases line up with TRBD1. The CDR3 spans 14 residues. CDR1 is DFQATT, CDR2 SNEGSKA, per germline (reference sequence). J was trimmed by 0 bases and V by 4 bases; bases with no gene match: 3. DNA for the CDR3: TGCAGTGCTACGCGGACAGGGGTGAACACTGAAGCTTTCTTT. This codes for CSATRTGVNTEAFF.

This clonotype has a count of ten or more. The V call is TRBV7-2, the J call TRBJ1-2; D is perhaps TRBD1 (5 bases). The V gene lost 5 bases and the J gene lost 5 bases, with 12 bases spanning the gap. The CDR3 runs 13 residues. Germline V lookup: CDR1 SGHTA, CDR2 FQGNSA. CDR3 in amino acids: CASSPTALYGYTF. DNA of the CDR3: TGTGCCAGCAGCCCGACAGCGTTATATGGCTACACCTTC.

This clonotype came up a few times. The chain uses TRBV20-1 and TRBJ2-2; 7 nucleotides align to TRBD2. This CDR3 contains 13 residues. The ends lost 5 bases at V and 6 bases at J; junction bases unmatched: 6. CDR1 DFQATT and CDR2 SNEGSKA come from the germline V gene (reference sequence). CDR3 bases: TGCAGTGCTGGGGAGGCGGGGGCCGGGGAGCTGTTTTTT. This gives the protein CSAGEAGAGELFF.

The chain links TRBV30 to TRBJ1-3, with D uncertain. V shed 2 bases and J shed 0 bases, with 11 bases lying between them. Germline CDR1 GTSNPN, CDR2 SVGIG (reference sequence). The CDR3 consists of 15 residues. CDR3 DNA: TGTGCCTGGAGTAATAAACAAAGCTCTGGAAACACCATATATTTT. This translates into CAWSNKQSSGNTIYF.

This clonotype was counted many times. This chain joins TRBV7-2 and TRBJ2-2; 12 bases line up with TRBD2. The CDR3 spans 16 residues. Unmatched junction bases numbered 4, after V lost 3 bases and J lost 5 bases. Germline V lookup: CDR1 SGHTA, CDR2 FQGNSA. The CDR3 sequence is CASSFLAGGTTGELFF. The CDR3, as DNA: TGTGCCAGCAGCTTCCTAGCGGGGGGGACGACCGGGGAGCTGTTTTTT.

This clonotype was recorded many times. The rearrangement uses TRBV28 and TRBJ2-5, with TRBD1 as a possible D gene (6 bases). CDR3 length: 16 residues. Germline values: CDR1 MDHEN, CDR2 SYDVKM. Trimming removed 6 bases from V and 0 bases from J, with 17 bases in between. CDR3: CASSQGHRANQETQYF. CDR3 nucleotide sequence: TGTGCCAGCAGCCAAGGACACAGGGCTAACCAAGAGACCCAGTACTTC.

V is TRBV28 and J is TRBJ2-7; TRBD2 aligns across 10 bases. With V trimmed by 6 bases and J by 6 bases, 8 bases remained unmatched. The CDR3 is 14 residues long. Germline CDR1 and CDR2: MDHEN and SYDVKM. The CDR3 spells CASRPSGSSGEQYF. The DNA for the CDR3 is TGTGCCAGCAGGCCTAGCGGGAGTTCTGGCGAGCAGTACTTC.

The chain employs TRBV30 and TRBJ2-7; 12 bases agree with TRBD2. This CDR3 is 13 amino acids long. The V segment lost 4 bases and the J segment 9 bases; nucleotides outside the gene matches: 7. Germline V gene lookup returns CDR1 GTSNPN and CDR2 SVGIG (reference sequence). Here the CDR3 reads CAWKLAGGRGQYF. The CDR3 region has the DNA TGTGCCTGGAAACTAGCGGGAGGCCGGGGGCAGTACTTC.

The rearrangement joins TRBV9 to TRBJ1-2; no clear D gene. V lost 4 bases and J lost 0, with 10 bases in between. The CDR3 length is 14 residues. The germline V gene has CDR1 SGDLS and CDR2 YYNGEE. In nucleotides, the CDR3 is TGTGCCAGCAGCCCAGCCCAAGCTAACTATGGCTACACCTTC. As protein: CASSPAQANYGYTF.

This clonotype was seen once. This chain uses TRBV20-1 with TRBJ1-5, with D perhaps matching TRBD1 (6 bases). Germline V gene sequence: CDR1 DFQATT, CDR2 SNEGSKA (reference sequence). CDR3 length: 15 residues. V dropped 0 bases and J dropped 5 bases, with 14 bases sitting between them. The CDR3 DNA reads TGCAGTGCTAGAGATCCCAACAGGGTTGATCAGCCCCAGCATTTT. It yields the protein CSARDPNRVDQPQHF.

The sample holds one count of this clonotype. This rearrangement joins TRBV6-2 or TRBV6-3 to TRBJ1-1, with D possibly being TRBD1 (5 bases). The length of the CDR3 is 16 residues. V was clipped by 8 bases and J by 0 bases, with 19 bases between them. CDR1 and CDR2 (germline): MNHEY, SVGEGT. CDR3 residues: CASFPQGNLMNTEAFF. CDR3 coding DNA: TGTGCCAGCTTTCCTCAGGGTAATTTGATGAACACTGAAGCTTTCTTT.

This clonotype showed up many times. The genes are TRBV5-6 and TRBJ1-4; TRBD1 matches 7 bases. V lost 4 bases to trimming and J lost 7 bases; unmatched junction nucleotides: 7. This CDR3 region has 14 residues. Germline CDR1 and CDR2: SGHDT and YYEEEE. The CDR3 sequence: CASSRGQFGEKLFF. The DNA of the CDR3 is TGTGCCAGCAGCCGGGGACAGTTCGGTGAAAAACTGTTTTTT.

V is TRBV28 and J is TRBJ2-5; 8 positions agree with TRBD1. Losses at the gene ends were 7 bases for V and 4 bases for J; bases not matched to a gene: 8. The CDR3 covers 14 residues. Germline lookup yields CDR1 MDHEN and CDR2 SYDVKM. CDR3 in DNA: TGTGCCAGCAAGGGGACAGGAGCCGGAGAGACCCAGTACTTC. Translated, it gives CASKGTGAGETQYF.

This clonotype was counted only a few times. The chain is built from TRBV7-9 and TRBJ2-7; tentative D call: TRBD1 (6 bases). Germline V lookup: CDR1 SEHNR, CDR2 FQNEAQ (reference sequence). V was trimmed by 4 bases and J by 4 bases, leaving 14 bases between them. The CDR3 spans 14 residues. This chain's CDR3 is CASSSNEQGYEQYF. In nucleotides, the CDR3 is TGTGCCAGCAGCTCGAATGAACAGGGTTACGAGCAGTACTTC.

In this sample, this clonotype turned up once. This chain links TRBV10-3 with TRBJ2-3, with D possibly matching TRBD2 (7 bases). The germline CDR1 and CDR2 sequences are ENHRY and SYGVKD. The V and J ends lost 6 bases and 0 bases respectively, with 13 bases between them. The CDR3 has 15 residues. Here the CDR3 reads CAIRGGETSTDTQYF. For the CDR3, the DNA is TGTGCCATCAGAGGGGGGGAGACTAGCACAGATACGCAGTATTTT.

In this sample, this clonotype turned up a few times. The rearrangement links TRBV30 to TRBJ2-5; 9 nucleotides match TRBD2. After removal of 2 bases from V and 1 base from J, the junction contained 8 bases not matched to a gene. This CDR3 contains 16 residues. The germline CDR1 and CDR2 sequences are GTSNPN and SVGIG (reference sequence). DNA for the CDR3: TGTGCCTGGAGTCAAGATCAAGCGGGAGGCCAAGAGACCCAGTACTTC. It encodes CAWSQDQAGGQETQYF.

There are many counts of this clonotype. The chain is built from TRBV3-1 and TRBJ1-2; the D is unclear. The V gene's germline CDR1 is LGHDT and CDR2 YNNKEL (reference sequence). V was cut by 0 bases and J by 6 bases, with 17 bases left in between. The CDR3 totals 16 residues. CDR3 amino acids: CASSQDPSQKQNGYTF. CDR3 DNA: TGTGCCAGCAGCCAAGATCCATCACAGAAGCAGAATGGCTACACCTTC.

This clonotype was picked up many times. Here the CDR3 reads CASSLQGGSGNTIYF. DNA of the CDR3: TGTGCCAGCAGCTTACAGGGGGGATCTGGAAACACCATATATTTT. This rearrangement joins TRBV7-9 to TRBJ1-3, with 7 positions matching TRBD1. This CDR3 is 15 amino acids long. Unmatched junction bases numbered 2, after V lost 2 bases and J lost 1 base. Germline V gives CDR1 SEHNR, CDR2 FQNEAQ (reference sequence).

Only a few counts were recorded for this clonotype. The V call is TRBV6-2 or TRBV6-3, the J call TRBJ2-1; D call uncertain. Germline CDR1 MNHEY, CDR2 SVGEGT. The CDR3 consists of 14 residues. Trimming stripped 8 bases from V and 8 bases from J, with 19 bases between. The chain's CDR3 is CASAPHAPFDEQFF. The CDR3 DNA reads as TGTGCCAGCGCCCCGCACGCGCCCTTCGATGAGCAGTTCTTC.

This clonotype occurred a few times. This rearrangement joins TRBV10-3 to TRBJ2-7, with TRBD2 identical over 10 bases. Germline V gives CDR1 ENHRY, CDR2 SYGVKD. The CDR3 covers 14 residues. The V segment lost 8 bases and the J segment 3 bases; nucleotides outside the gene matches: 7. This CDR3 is CAISQAGGLYEQYF. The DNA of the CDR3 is TGTGCCATCTCACAAGCGGGGGGGCTCTACGAGCAGTACTTC.

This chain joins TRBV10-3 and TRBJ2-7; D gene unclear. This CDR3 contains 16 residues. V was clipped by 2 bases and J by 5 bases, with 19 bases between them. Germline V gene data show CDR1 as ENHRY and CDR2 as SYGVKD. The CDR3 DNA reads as TGTGCCATCAGTGAGGATAACGCAGCCCCTTACGACGAGCAGTACTTC. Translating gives CAISEDNAAPYDEQYF.